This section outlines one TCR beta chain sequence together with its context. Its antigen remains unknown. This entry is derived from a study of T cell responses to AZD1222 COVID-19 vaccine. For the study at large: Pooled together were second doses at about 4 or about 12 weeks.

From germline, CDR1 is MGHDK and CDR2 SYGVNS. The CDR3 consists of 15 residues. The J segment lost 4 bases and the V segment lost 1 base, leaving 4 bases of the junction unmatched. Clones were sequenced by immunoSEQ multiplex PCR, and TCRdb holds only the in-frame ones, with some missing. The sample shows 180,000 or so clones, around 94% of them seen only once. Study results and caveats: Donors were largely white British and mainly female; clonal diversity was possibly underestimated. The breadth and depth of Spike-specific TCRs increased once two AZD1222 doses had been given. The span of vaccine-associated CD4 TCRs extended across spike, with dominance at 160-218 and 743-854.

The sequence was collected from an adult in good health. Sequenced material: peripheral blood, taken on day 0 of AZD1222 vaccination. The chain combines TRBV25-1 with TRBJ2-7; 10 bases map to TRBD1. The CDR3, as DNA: TGTGCCAGCAGTGAATTCGGGACAGGGGATTACGAGCAGTACTTC. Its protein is CASSEFGTGDYEQYF.